Presented here are 21 T cell receptor beta chains from one specimen sequenced in a study of control samples from healthy donors and cancer patients. Produced via immunoSEQ multiplex PCR; TCRdb's table is partial and in-frame only. This sample yields approximately 120,000 clones, of which 80% to 90% are seen a single time; about 16% belongs to the top ten. Sequenced input: blood. The receptors derive from a woman aged 45-60 years in good health.

This chain connects TRBV7-9 to TRBJ2-7, with D perhaps matching TRBD1 (5 bases). V was trimmed by 0 bases and J by 9 bases, leaving 15 bases between them. This CDR3 is 14 amino acids long. CDR1 SEHNR and CDR2 FQNEAQ come from the germline V gene (reference sequence). The chain's CDR3 is CASSLAGDQARQYV. CDR3 DNA: TGTGCCAGCAGCTTAGCAGGGGATCAAGCCAGGCAGTACGTC.

The chain carries TRBV19 and TRBJ2-4; 7 positions match TRBD1. The CDR3 sequence is 17 residues long. The V and J ends lost 4 bases and 0 bases, in that order; junction bases with no gene match: 9. Germline V gene data show CDR1 as LNHDA and CDR2 as SQIVND (reference sequence). In nucleotides, the CDR3 is TGTGCCAGTAGTAAGGGGGCTGGGGGCGCAGCCAAAAACATTCAGTACTTC. As protein: CASSKGAGGAAKNIQYF.

The gene calls are TRBV6-6 and TRBJ2-5; D gene uncertain. The germline gives CDR1 MNHNY, CDR2 SVGAGI (reference sequence). The CDR3 sequence is 11 residues long. Trimming took off 4 bases at V and 1 base at J, with 1 base between the two ends. This chain's CDR3 is CASSFQETQYF. Written as DNA, the CDR3 is TGTGCCAGCAGTTTCCAAGAGACCCAGTACTTC.

This sequence joins TRBV5-1 and TRBJ2-7; 9 bases align to TRBD2. The V gene end was trimmed by 4 bases and the J gene end by 2 bases; junction bases not matched to a gene: 7. Germline V gene sequence: CDR1 SGHRS, CDR2 YFSETQ. The CDR3 is made up of 15 amino acids. The CDR3 is CASSVLAGKTYEQYF. CDR3 sequence (DNA): TGCGCCAGCAGCGTACTAGCGGGCAAGACCTACGAGCAGTACTTC.

The V and J genes are TRBV19 and TRBJ2-1; tentatively, D is TRBD1 (6 bases). Trimming removed 9 bases from V and 7 bases from J, with 22 bases in between. This CDR3 has 15 amino acids. Germline lookup yields CDR1 LNHDA and CDR2 SQIVND (reference sequence). CDR3 nucleotide sequence: TGTGCCAGCAACAGGGAGCCATCTACGGGTAATGAGCAGTTCTTC. Its translation is CASNREPSTGNEQFF.

The chain uses TRBV5-5 and TRBJ1-5; D call uncertain. The CDR3 has 13 amino acids. Germline CDR1 is SGHKS and CDR2 is YYEKEE (reference sequence). The ends were cut back, 4 bases at V and 4 bases at J, with 9 bases in the middle. CDR3 in DNA: TGTGCCAGCAGCATAGACATAAATCAGCCCCAGCATTTT. Translated: CASSIDINQPQHF. The full variable domain, its missing parts supplied by reference TRBV5-5 and TRBJ1-5, is DAGVTQSPTHLIKTRGQQVTLRCSPISGHKSVSWYQQVLGQGPQFIFQYYEKEERGRGNFPDRFSARQFPNYSSELNVNALLLGDSALYLCASSIDINQPQHFGDGTRLSIL.

The chain couples TRBV27 to TRBJ2-3, with no clear D. The CDR3 sequence is 13 residues long. V was trimmed by 6 bases and J by 1 base, leaving 8 bases between them. The germline gives CDR1 MNHEY, CDR2 SMNVEV (reference sequence). The CDR3: CASSLLGTDTQYF. Here the CDR3 DNA reads TGTGCCAGCAGCTTACTTGGCACAGATACGCAGTATTTT.

This chain joins TRBV7-3 and TRBJ2-3; 11 nucleotides match TRBD2. The CDR3 runs 16 residues. V lost 5 bases, J lost 7 bases, and 11 bases stayed unmatched. Per the germline V gene, CDR1 is SGHTA and CDR2 is FQGTGA. The CDR3 sequence is CASSAGTSGVPNTQYF. CDR3 in DNA: TGTGCCAGCAGCGCTGGGACTAGCGGCGTCCCCAATACGCAGTATTTT.

The chain has TRBV15 and TRBJ1-3, with D unclear. This CDR3 region has 17 residues. Per the germline V gene, CDR1 is LNHNV and CDR2 is YYDKDF (reference sequence). With 1 base removed from V and 0 bases from J, the gap between germline ends came to 13 bases. The CDR3 region is CATSRGIVLSSGNTIYF. Written as DNA, the CDR3 is TGTGCCACCAGCAGAGGGATAGTTCTGAGCTCTGGAAACACCATATATTTT.

This chain uses TRBV7-3 with TRBJ1-2; the D gene is possibly TRBD1 (5 bases). CDR3 length equals 13 residues. Looked up from germline, CDR1 is SGHTA and CDR2 is FQGTGA. The V and J ends lost 2 bases and 8 bases respectively, with 12 bases between them. The CDR3 loop is CASSLDQGWGYTF. For the CDR3, the DNA is TGTGCCAGCAGCTTAGACCAGGGATGGGGCTACACCTTC.

This clone was counted once. J is TRBJ1-2 and V is TRBV19; 12 bases line up with TRBD1. The CDR3 contains 17 residues. Trimming cost V 10 bases and J 4 bases; bases outside gene matches: 16. CDR1 and CDR2 (germline): LNHDA, SQIVND (reference sequence). CDR3 sequence: CATLDPGQGASGYGYTF. In DNA form, the CDR3 reads TGTGCCACCCTTGACCCGGGACAGGGGGCAAGTGGCTATGGCTACACCTTC.

The chain carries TRBV9 and TRBJ1-2, with D possibly being TRBD1 (5 bases). The CDR3 consists of 15 residues. Germline V lookup: CDR1 SGDLS, CDR2 YYNGEE. The V and J ends lost 5 bases and 2 bases respectively, with 16 bases between them. The chain's CDR3 is CASSWGLSLNYGYTF. The CDR3 DNA reads TGTGCCAGCAGTTGGGGACTTAGTTTGAACTATGGCTACACCTTC.

The chain links TRBV2 to TRBJ2-3; no definite D call. V was trimmed by 0 bases and J by 5 bases, leaving 0 bases between them. CDR3 length equals 11 residues. The germline CDR1 and CDR2 sequences are SNHLY and FYNNEI. CDR3 residues: CASSEADTQYF. The CDR3 DNA reads as TGTGCCAGCAGTGAAGCAGATACGCAGTATTTT.

The genes are TRBV19 and TRBJ1-2; perhaps TRBD1 as D (6 bases). Trimming took off 5 bases at V and 2 bases at J, with 6 bases between the two ends. The CDR3 extends over 12 amino acids. Per germline, CDR1 LNHDA and CDR2 SQIVND (reference sequence). The DNA for the CDR3 is TGTGCCAGTAGTGACAGGAACTATGGCTACACCTTC. Protein product: CASSDRNYGYTF.

The chain combines TRBV6-2 or TRBV6-3 with TRBJ2-1, with D possibly matching TRBD2 (6 bases). The V and J ends lost 4 bases and 8 bases respectively, with 6 bases between them. Looked up from germline, CDR1 is MNHEY and CDR2 is SVGEGT. There are 11 residues in the CDR3. The chain's CDR3 is CASSSGDEQFF. CDR3 bases: TGTGCCAGCAGTTCGGGGGATGAGCAGTTCTTC.

This clone was detected only once. The chain employs TRBV11-2 and TRBJ2-3; 10 positions match TRBD2. The CDR3 runs 17 residues. Trimming took 4 bases from V and 6 from J; bases not matched to a gene: 13. Germline loops: CDR1 SGHAT, CDR2 FQNNGV. In DNA form, the CDR3 reads TGTGCCAGCAGCTCCTCGGGACTAGCGATCGGGGGGGATACGCAGTATTTT. It yields the protein CASSSSGLAIGGDTQYF.

The chain couples TRBV3-1 (or the pseudogene TRBV3-2) to TRBJ1-4; D unclear. The CDR3 runs to 15 residues. V was pared by 5 bases and J by 0 bases, with 10 bases between. From germline, CDR1 is LGHDT and CDR2 YNNKEL (reference sequence). CDR3 sequence (DNA): TGTGCCAGCAGCGTCCACGGATCAACTAATGAAAAACTGTTTTTT. Translation: CASSVHGSTNEKLFF.

V usage is TRBV30 and J usage is TRBJ1-5, with D uncertain. Germline V CDR1 and CDR2: GTSNPN, SVGIG (reference sequence). This CDR3 region has 16 residues. The germline V and J ends were trimmed by 0 bases and 1 base, with 13 bases remaining between them. The DNA of the CDR3 is TGTGCCTGGAGTGTAGGCGGAGTCTTGAGCAATCAGCCCCAGCATTTT. It translates to CAWSVGGVLSNQPQHF.

The V call is TRBV5-8, the J call TRBJ2-7; 9 positions match TRBD1. Germline CDR1 and CDR2: SGHTS and YDEGEE. Losses at the gene ends were 0 bases for V and 2 bases for J; bases not matched to a gene: 15. This CDR3 region has 19 residues. The chain's CDR3 is CASSLARDRAYFVAYEQYV. The DNA of the CDR3 is TGTGCCAGCAGCTTGGCTCGGGACAGGGCGTATTTTGTTGCCTACGAGCAGTACGTC.

This rearrangement joins TRBV6-2 or TRBV6-3 to TRBJ2-2; TRBD2 matches 13 bases. Per germline, CDR1 MNHEY and CDR2 SVGEGT. The CDR3 totals 19 residues. The trim removed 0 bases at V and 5 bases at J, leaving 9 bases unmatched. The CDR3, as DNA: TGTGCCAGCAGTTACTCGATTGGTACTAGCGGGAGGGTTACCGGGGAGCTGTTTTTT. Amino acids: CASSYSIGTSGRVTGELFF.

The rearrangement joins TRBV2 to TRBJ2-4, with a possible D match to TRBD2 (6 bases). The germline V and J ends were trimmed by 4 bases and 1 base, with 8 bases remaining between them. Germline lookup yields CDR1 SNHLY and CDR2 FYNNEI. The CDR3 runs to 14 residues. The CDR3 nucleotides are TGTGCCAGCAGTGGCCGGGGGGCCAAAAACATTCAGTACTTC. Translation: CASSGRGAKNIQYF. Supplemented by reference TRBV2 and TRBJ2-4, the full variable domain reads EPEVTQTPSHQVTQMGQEVILRCVPISNHLYFYWYRQILGQKVEFLVSFYNNEISEKSEIFDDQFSVERPDGSNFTLKIRSTKLEDSAMYFCASSGRGAKNIQYFGAGTRLSVL.